The rows below give T cell receptor beta chains drawn from one sample of a study of blood T cell repertoires in COVID-19. The data were produced by immunoSEQ multiplex PCR, yet TCRdb's version contains in-frame clones alone and is incomplete. Of about 33,000 clones listed, approximately 85% are singletons. Material for sequencing was peripheral blood. Source of these receptors: a human donor in a cohort sampled during active COVID-19. Both conserved end residues are part of each CDR3. The D gene is left open where the match is weak. Expanded clones get a size class; other rows say once, few or many, or leave the size out.

j_call clone_size v_call d_call cdr3_aa cdr3_nt
TRBJ2-3 NA TRBV6-5 TRBD1 CASSPGTGWTDTQYF TGTGCCAGCAGTCCCGGGACAGGGTGGACAGATACGCAGTATTTT
TRBJ2-2 NA TRBV9 TRBD2 CASSVSGLASTGELFF TGTGCCAGCAGCGTCTCGGGACTAGCGAGCACCGGGGAGCTGTTTTTT
TRBJ1-5 NA TRBV12-5 NA CARRQSSIEPQHF TGTGCTAGAAGACAGTCGAGTATTGAGCCCCAGCATTTT
TRBJ2-2 NA TRBV24-1 TRBD2 CATSEARLAGSPGELFF TGTGCCACCAGTGAAGCAAGACTAGCGGGGTCCCCCGGGGAGCTGTTTTTT
TRBJ2-2 NA TRBV12-3/TRBV12-4 NA CASRSQGAGELFF TGTGCCAGCAGGTCACAGGGCGCCGGGGAGCTGTTTTTT
TRBJ2-2 NA TRBV12-5 NA CASGLVRWAGATNTGELFF TGTGCTAGTGGTTTGGTACGTTGGGCAGGGGCGACGAACACCGGGGAGCTGTTTTTT
TRBJ1-4 NA TRBV5-5 NA CASSLQGEKLFF TGTGCCAGCAGCTTGCAGGGGGAAAAACTGTTTTTT
TRBJ1-2 NA TRBV10-3 NA CAISESTRGSGYTF TGTGCCATCAGTGAGTCGACTCGGGGGAGCGGCTACACCTTC
TRBJ2-5 medium-sized TRBV7-9 NA CASSREWETQYF TGTGCCAGCAGCCGGGAGTGGGAGACCCAGTACTTC
TRBJ2-5 NA TRBV7-9 TRBD2 CASSLLGLAEETQYF TGTGCCAGCAGCTTACTAGGGCTAGCGGAAGAGACCCAGTACTTC
TRBJ2-5 NA TRBV7-9 TRBD2 CASSLWGGEETQYF TGTGCCAGCAGCTTATGGGGAGGGGAAGAGACCCAGTACTTC
TRBJ2-1 NA TRBV6-5 TRBD1 CASSYSGQGVYNEQFF TGTGCCAGCAGTTACTCGGGACAGGGGGTCTACAATGAGCAGTTCTTC
TRBJ2-7 NA TRBV7-9 NA CASSPTGSGEQYF TGTGCCAGCAGCCCCACAGGGTCGGGGGAGCAGTACTTC
TRBJ2-1 once TRBV5-1 TRBD2 CAGSLSRGGNNEQFF TGCGCCGGCAGCTTAAGCCGGGGGGGGAACAATGAGCAGTTCTTC
TRBJ1-5 once TRBV5-8 NA CASSLGGGGQPQHF TGTGCCAGCAGCTTGGGGGGCGGGGGGCAGCCCCAGCATTTT
TRBJ2-3 few TRBV5-6 TRBD2 CASSLGSGRPDTQYF TGTGCCAGCAGCTTGGGTAGCGGGAGACCAGATACGCAGTATTTT
TRBJ2-1 few TRBV9 TRBD1 CASSPGTGYNEQFF TGTGCCAGCAGTCCCGGGACAGGGTACAATGAGCAGTTCTTC
TRBJ2-1 NA TRBV28 TRBD2 CASQRTSSYNEQFF TGTGCCAGTCAGCGGACTAGCTCCTACAATGAGCAGTTCTTC
TRBJ2-7 NA TRBV19 TRBD2 CASSTLAGGSYEQYF TGTGCCAGTAGTACCCTAGCGGGAGGTTCCTACGAGCAGTACTTC
TRBJ2-3 NA TRBV27 TRBD1 CASSFEGASDTQYF TGTGCCAGCAGTTTTGAGGGGGCGTCAGATACGCAGTATTTT
TRBJ1-5 NA TRBV7-8 NA CASSLYPYRNQPQHF TGTGCCAGCAGCTTATATCCGTACAGGAATCAGCCCCAGCATTTT
TRBJ1-1 once TRBV7-2 NA CASSLIGWNTEAFF TGTGCCAGCAGCTTGATCGGGTGGAACACTGAAGCTTTCTTT
TRBJ2-7 NA TRBV11-2 TRBD1 CASRIGPRGQNEQYF TGTGCCAGCAGGATAGGGCCCAGGGGGCAAAACGAGCAGTACTTC
TRBJ1-2 NA TRBV29-1 NA CSAGGGRAYGYTF TGCAGCGCGGGGGGAGGGCGTGCCTATGGCTACACCTTC
TRBJ2-3 NA TRBV11-3 NA CASSRGLTDTQYF TGTGCCAGCAGCCGTGGACTCACAGATACGCAGTATTTT
TRBJ1-3 NA TRBV2 NA CASSLDIAGGLNTIYF TGTGCCAGCAGCCTCGACATTGCGGGTGGATTAAACACCATATATTTT
TRBJ2-1 few TRBV2 TRBD2 CASWGPSGRINYMDEQFF TGTGCCAGCTGGGGACCAAGCGGGAGGATCAATTATATGGATGAGCAGTTCTTC
TRBJ2-5 NA TRBV6-5 TRBD1 CASSYLSGGSKETQYF TGTGCCAGCAGTTACTTATCAGGGGGTAGTAAGGAGACCCAGTACTTC
TRBJ2-5 NA TRBV6-6 TRBD2 CASSYRRTSESETQYF TGTGCCAGCAGTTACAGGAGGACTAGCGAGTCAGAGACCCAGTACTTC
TRBJ1-2 NA TRBV7-9 TRBD1 CASSPGTANYGYTF TGTGCCAGCAGCCCCGGGACAGCTAACTATGGCTACACCTTC
TRBJ2-3 NA TRBV19 TRBD1 CASSIIQGLDMVQYF TGTGCCAGTAGTATAATACAGGGGCTCGATATGGTGCAGTATTTT
TRBJ2-2 NA TRBV9 NA CASSVEGQQTGELFF TGTGCCAGCAGCGTAGAAGGACAGCAAACCGGGGAGCTGTTTTTT
TRBJ2-4 once TRBV7-3 TRBD2 CASSLTPTSSIQYF TGTGCCAGCAGCTTAACCCCGACTAGCAGCATTCAGTACTTC
TRBJ2-1 NA TRBV24-1 TRBD2 CATSDLSSGIYNEQFF TGTGCCACCAGTGATTTGAGTAGCGGGATATACAATGAGCAGTTCTTC
TRBJ2-5 NA TRBV7-6 TRBD2 CASSLLLETSGRETQYF TGTGCCAGCAGCTTACTGTTGGAGACTAGCGGGAGGGAGACCCAGTACTTC
TRBJ2-3 NA TRBV19 TRBD1 CASTRGAGGSTDTQYF TGTGCCAGTACCCGTGGGGCAGGGGGCAGCACAGATACGCAGTATTTT
TRBJ2-1 few TRBV2 NA CASRPGRARSYNEQFF TGTGCCAGCAGGCCCGGAAGAGCGCGCTCCTACAATGAGCAGTTCTTC
TRBJ2-7 NA TRBV27 TRBD1 CASSLVGTGAYKQYF TGTGCCAGCAGTTTAGTTGGGACAGGGGCTTATAAGCAGTACTTC
TRBJ2-5 NA TRBV18 NA CASSRDIQETQYF TGTGCCAGCTCAAGGGACATCCAAGAGACCCAGTACTTC
TRBJ2-7 NA TRBV27 NA CASSPLDRGSWGYEQYF TGTGCCAGCAGTCCTCTTGATAGGGGCAGTTGGGGTTACGAGCAGTACTTC
TRBJ1-2 NA TRBV30 NA CAWSAAGPSNYGYTF TGTGCCTGGAGCGCCGCGGGGCCCTCTAACTATGGCTACACCTTC
TRBJ2-3 NA TRBV24-1 TRBD1 CATSVPGQGAVDTQYF TGTGCCACCAGTGTCCCGGGACAGGGGGCGGTCGATACGCAGTATTTT
TRBJ2-1 NA TRBV7-8 TRBD1 CASSLIFSGTGGYNEQFF TGTGCCAGCAGTTTAATCTTTTCCGGGACAGGGGGTTACAATGAGCAGTTCTTC
TRBJ2-1 NA TRBV27 TRBD2 CASSSHPTSGYNEQFF TGTGCCAGCAGTTCCCACCCGACTAGCGGGTACAATGAGCAGTTCTTC
TRBJ2-7 NA TRBV19 TRBD2 CASSTRHMGLAHYEQYF TGTGCCAGTAGTACCAGGCATATGGGACTAGCGCATTACGAGCAGTACTTC